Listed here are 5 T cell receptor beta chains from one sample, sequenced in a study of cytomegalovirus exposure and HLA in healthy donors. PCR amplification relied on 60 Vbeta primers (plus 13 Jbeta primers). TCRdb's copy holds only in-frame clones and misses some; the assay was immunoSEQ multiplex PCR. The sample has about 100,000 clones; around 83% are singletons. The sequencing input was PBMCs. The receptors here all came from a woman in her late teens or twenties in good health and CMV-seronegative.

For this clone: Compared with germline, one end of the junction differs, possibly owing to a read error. The CDR3 DNA reads as TGTTCCAGCAGCTCGACCATGCAGGGGGTTAACTATGGCTACACCTTC. This sequence encodes CSSSSTMQGVNYGYTF. The rearrangement joins TRBV7-9 to TRBJ1-2; 7 bases line up with TRBD1. The CDR3 runs to 16 residues. The germline CDR1 and CDR2 sequences are SEHNR and FQNEAQ (reference sequence).

For the CDR3, the DNA is TGCGCCAGCAGGAAAAACCCGGGACTAGCGGAGTACAATGAGCAGTTCTTC. This translates into CASRKNPGLAEYNEQFF. The chain carries TRBV4-1 and TRBJ2-1; TRBD2 aligns across 11 bases. CDR3 length: 17 amino acids. Germline-derived CDR1 and CDR2 are MGHRA and YSYEKL. Trimming took 6 bases from V and 4 from J; bases not matched to a gene: 11.

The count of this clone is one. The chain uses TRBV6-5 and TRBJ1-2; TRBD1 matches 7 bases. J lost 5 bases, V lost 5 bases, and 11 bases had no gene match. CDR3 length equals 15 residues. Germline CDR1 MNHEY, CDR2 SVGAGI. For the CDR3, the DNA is TGTGCCAGCAGTCGGCCTGGCAGGGGGTCGTATGGCTACACCTTC. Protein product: CASSRPGRGSYGYTF.

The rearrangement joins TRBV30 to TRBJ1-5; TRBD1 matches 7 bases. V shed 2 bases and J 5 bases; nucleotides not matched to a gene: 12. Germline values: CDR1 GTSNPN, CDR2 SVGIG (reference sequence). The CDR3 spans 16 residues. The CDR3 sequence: CAWSPPRGQPDQPQHF. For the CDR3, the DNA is TGTGCCTGGAGTCCCCCCCGGGGACAGCCCGATCAGCCCCAGCATTTT. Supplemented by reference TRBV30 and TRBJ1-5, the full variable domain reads SQTIHQWPATLVQPVGSPLSLECTVEGTSNPNLYWYRQAAGRGLQLLFYSVGIGQISSEVPQNLSASRPQDRQFILSSKKLLLSDSGFYLCAWSPPRGQPDQPQHFGDGTRLSIL.

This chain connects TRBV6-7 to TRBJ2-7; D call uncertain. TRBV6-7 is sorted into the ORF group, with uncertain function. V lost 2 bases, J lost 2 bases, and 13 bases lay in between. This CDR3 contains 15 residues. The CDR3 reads CASSYQVISPYEQYF. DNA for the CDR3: TGTGCCAGCAGTTACCAGGTTATCTCTCCCTACGAGCAGTACTTC.